The sequence of this T cell receptor beta chain was determined in a study of blood T cell repertoires in COVID-19. The assay was immunoSEQ multiplex PCR, and TCRdb's table has in-frame clones only and misses some. The sample has tens of thousands of clones, roughly 80% seen once. The sequence was obtained from a human donor in a cohort sampled during active COVID-19. Sequencing was done on a sample of peripheral blood.

In DNA, the CDR3 is TGTGCCAGCAGCTTAGCGCATGCGGACTACGAGCAGTACTTC. It translates to CASSLAHADYEQYF. The chain uses TRBV7-2 and TRBJ2-7; D remains ambiguous. Germline V lookup: CDR1 SGHTA, CDR2 FQGNSA. The V and J ends lost 0 bases and 3 bases respectively, with 9 bases between them. CDR3 size: 14 residues.